The present T cell receptor beta chain was sequenced within a study of somatic mutations in cytotoxic T cells in rheumatoid arthritis. The wider study: The researchers flow-sorted some T-cell populations stained with V beta antibodies and got nearly 100% purity, and these included V beta1+ cells sequenced for TCRB.

Study-wide points: Clonality of CD8+ T cells, which was compared between rheumatoid arthritis patients and age-matched healthy controls, did not differ significantly.

Sequencing was performed with immunoSEQ multiplex PCR; in TCRdb, only in-frame clones are kept and a portion is missing. The sample shows under 20,000 clones, around 84% of them seen only once. Remarks on this clone: The antigen is not known.

V shed 4 bases, J shed 2 bases, and the junction held 5 bases outside the gene matches. Germline lookup yields CDR1 MNHEY and CDR2 SMNVEV (reference sequence). This CDR3 has 14 amino acids. Sequencing used CD8+ T cells sorted from blood. The chain uses TRBV27 and TRBJ2-7, with 7 bases that match TRBD1. The receptor comes from a middle-aged woman with rheumatoid arthritis. The CDR3 loop reads CASSSLDRAYEQYF. CDR3 coding DNA: TGTGCCAGCAGTTCCCTCGACAGGGCCTACGAGCAGTACTTC.